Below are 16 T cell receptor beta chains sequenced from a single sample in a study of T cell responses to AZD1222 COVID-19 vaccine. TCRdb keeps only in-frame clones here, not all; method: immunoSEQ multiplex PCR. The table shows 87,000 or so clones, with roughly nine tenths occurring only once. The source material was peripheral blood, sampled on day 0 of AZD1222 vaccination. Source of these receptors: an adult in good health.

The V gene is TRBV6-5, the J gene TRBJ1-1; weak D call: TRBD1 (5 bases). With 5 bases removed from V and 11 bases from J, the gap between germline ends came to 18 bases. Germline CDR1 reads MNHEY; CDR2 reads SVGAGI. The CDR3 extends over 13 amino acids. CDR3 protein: CASSQGSSSPAFF. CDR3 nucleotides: TGTGCCAGCAGTCAGGGTTCGTCCTCCCCGGCTTTCTTT.

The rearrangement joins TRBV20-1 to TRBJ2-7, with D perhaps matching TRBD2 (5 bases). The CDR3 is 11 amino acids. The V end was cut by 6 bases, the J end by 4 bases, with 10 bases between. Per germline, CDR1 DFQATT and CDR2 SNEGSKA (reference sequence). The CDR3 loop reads CSAPSGYEQYF. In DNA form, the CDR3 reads TGCAGTGCCCCATCGGGGTACGAGCAGTACTTC.

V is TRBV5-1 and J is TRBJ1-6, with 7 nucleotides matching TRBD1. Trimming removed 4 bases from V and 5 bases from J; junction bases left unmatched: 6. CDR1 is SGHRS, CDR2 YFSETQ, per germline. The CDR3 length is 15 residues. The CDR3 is CASSQRTGDNSPLHF. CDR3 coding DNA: TGCGCCAGCAGCCAAAGGACAGGTGATAATTCACCCCTCCACTTT. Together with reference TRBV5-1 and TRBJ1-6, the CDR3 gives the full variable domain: KAGVTQTPRYLIKTRGQQVTLSCSPISGHRSVSWYQQTPGQGLQFLFEYFSETQRNKGNFPGRFSGRQFSNSRSEMNVSTLELGDSALYLCASSQRTGDNSPLHFGNGTRLTVT.

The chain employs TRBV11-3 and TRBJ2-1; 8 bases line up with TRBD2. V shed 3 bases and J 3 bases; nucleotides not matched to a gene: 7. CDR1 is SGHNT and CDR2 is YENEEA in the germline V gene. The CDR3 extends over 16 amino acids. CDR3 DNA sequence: TGTGCCAGCAGCTTGACGCGGGGGGCGCACTACAATGAGCAGTTCTTC. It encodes CASSLTRGAHYNEQFF.

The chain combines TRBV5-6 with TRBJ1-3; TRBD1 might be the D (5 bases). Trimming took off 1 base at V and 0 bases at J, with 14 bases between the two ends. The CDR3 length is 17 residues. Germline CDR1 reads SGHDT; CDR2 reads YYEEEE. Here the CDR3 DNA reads TGTGCCAGCAGCTTGTCCCGGGACCATAACTCTGGAAACACCATATATTTT. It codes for CASSLSRDHNSGNTIYF. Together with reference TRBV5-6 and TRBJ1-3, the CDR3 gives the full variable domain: DAGVTQSPTHLIKTRGQQVTLRCSPKSGHDTVSWYQQALGQGPQFIFQYYEEEERQRGNFPDRFSGHQFPNYSSELNVNALLLGDSALYLCASSLSRDHNSGNTIYFGEGSWLTVV.

The CDR3 nucleotides are TGCGCCAGCAGTGATTCGGGGTCTACTAATGAAAAACTGTTTTTT. Its protein is CASSDSGSTNEKLFF. This chain connects TRBV10-1 to TRBJ1-4, with D hard to call. Germline V CDR1 and CDR2: WNHNN, SYGVQD (reference sequence). The CDR3 is 15 amino acids. V gave up 3 bases and J gave up 2 bases, with 10 bases separating them.

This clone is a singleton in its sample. CDR3 nucleotide sequence: TGTGCCAGCAGTCAGGTCGGGACAGCGTATGGCTACACCTTC. Protein: CASSQVGTAYGYTF. This rearrangement joins TRBV27 to TRBJ1-2; TRBD1 matches 7 bases. V was pared by 5 bases and J by 5 bases, with 8 bases of the junction left unmatched. Germline V gene data show CDR1 as MNHEY and CDR2 as SMNVEV (reference sequence). The CDR3 covers 14 residues.

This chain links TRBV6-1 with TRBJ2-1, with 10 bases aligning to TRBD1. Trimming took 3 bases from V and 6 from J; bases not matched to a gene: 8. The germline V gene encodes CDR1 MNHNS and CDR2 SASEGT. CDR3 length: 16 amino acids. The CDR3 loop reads CASSDPPGQGSNEQFF. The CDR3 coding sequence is TGTGCCAGCAGTGACCCGCCGGGACAGGGGAGCAATGAGCAGTTCTTC.

The CDR3 nucleotides are TGTGCCAGCAGTTTAGGGACAGGGGGCAATCAGCCCCAGCATTTT. It translates to CASSLGTGGNQPQHF. This chain links TRBV27 with TRBJ1-5; 10 bases are shared with TRBD1. J lost 2 bases, V lost 2 bases, and 0 bases had no gene match. Germline CDR1 and CDR2: MNHEY and SMNVEV (reference sequence). The CDR3 is 15 residues long.

The CDR3 sequence is CASSPQGFGTDTQYF. In DNA, the CDR3 is TGTGCCAGCAGCCCACAGGGCTTCGGGACAGATACGCAGTATTTT. This chain uses TRBV3-1 (or the pseudogene TRBV3-2) with TRBJ2-3; D may be TRBD1 (6 bases). CDR3 length: 15 residues. The germline V gene has CDR1 LGHDT and CDR2 YNNKEL (reference sequence). V was trimmed by 4 bases and J by 3 bases, leaving 14 bases between them.

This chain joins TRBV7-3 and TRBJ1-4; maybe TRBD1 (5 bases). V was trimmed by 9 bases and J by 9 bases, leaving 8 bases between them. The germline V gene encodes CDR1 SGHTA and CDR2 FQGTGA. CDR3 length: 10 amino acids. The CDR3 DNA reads TGTGCCAGTGAGGGGAAAAAACTGTTTTTT. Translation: CASEGKKLFF.

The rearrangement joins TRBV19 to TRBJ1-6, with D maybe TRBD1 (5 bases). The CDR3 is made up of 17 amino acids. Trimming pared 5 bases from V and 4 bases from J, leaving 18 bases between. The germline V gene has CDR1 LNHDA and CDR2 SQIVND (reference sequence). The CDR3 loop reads CASSRLGTGGYNSPLHF. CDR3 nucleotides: TGTGCCAGTAGTCGATTGGGAACCGGGGGATATAATTCACCCCTCCACTTT. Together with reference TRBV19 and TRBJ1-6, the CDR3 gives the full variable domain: DGGITQSPKYLFRKEGQNVTLSCEQNLNHDAMYWYRQDPGQGLRLIYYSQIVNDFQKGDIAEGYSVSREKKESFPLTVTSAQKNPTAFYLCASSRLGTGGYNSPLHFGNGTRLTVT.

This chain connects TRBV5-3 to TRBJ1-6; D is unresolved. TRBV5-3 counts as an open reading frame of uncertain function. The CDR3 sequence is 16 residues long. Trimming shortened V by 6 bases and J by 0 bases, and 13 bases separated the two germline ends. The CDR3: CARILGVISYNSPLHF. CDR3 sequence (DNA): TGTGCCAGAATATTGGGTGTAATCTCCTATAATTCACCCCTCCACTTT.

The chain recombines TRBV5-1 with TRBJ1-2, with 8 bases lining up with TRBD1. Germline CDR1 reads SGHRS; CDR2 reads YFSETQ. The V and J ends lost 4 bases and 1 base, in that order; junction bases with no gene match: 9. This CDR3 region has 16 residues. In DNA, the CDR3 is TGCGCCAGCAGCCCCGGACAGGGCGAGGTTAACTATGGCTACACCTTC. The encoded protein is CASSPGQGEVNYGYTF.

The DNA for the CDR3 is TGCAGCGTTGATCGACAGGGGGACACCGGGGAGCTGTTTTTT. Protein sequence: CSVDRQGDTGELFF. The J gene is TRBJ2-2, the V gene TRBV29-1; 9 positions match TRBD1. Unmatched junction bases numbered 2, after V lost 3 bases and J lost 3 bases. Germline-derived CDR1 and CDR2 are SQVTM and ANQGSEA. The CDR3 has 14 residues.

CDR3 residues: CASRMGQNYEQYF. DNA for the CDR3: TGTGCCAGCAGGATGGGACAGAACTACGAGCAGTACTTC. The chain joins TRBV6-5 to TRBJ2-7, with 7 bases identical to TRBD1. CDR3 length: 13 amino acids. Trimming cost V 6 bases and J 3 bases; bases outside gene matches: 5. Looked up from germline, CDR1 is MNHEY and CDR2 is SVGAGI.